What follows describes a single TCR beta chain. Other DNA sequences from this sample encode an identical CDR3 as well. Germline CDR1 KGHSH, CDR2 LQKENI. The CDR3 has 15 amino acids. With 3 bases clipped from V and 8 bases from J, the junction kept 11 bases outside the gene matches. This record belongs to a study of blood T cell repertoires in COVID-19. Libraries were prepared by immunoSEQ multiplex PCR; TCRdb keeps only in-frame clonotypes and omits some of them. The profile shows a few hundred thousand clones, 80% to 90% of them singletons. The source of this sequence is a woman between 40 and 55 years old who had recovered from COVID-19. The sequencing input was peripheral blood. The rearrangement uses TRBV18 and TRBJ1-2; 8 bases match TRBD1. CDR3 nucleotide sequence: TGTGCCAGCTCACCCCAGACAGGGGAGAGTAAGGGCTACACCTTC. This sequence encodes CASSPQTGESKGYTF.